Below are 14 T cell receptor beta chains sequenced from a single sample in a study of T-cell memory formation after mild COVID-19. TCRdb processed the 5' RACE reads anew with MiXCR; each CDR3 protein has one entry. The data contain roughly 150,000 distinct CDR3 sequences, 14% to 15% of them singletons. Sequenced material: PBMCs or a T cell subset sorted from them (not recorded which). Receptor source: an adult woman who had mild COVID-19 (a few samples of this study predate the infection). Cell type and time point are not known.

This chain's CDR3 is CASSFRQAGRFEKLFF. For the CDR3, the DNA is TGTGCCAGCAGTTTCCGACAGGCTGGGAGATTCGAAAAACTGTTTTTT. V and J are TRBV12-3 or TRBV12-4 and TRBJ1-4, with D tentatively TRBD1 (6 bases). The CDR3 contains 16 residues. Between the trimmed V and J ends, which lost 3 bases and 8 bases, there was a span of 19 bases.

The rearrangement links TRBV5-4 to TRBJ2-7, with 16 bases aligning to TRBD2. Germline V gene sequence: CDR1 SGHNT, CDR2 YYREEE (reference sequence). Trimming took 4 bases from V and 9 from J; bases not matched to a gene: 7. This CDR3 has 15 amino acids. DNA of the CDR3: TGTGCCAGCAGCCCGGGGACTAGCGGGAGGGCCGGGCAGTACTTC. It codes for CASSPGTSGRAGQYF.

This clonotype was seen ten or more times. The chain recombines TRBV29-1 with TRBJ2-7; D may be TRBD2 (6 bases). Trimming took off 0 bases at V and 4 bases at J, with 7 bases between the two ends. CDR1 is SQVTM and CDR2 is ANQGSEA in the germline V gene. CDR3 length: 12 residues. The CDR3 DNA follows: TGCAGCGTTGAAGAGGAGGGGTACGAGCAGTACTTC. It specifies CSVEEEGYEQYF.

This clonotype was found a few times. The rearrangement joins TRBV20-1 to TRBJ2-7; D not certain. Germline values: CDR1 DFQATT, CDR2 SNEGSKA (reference sequence). This CDR3 is built from 14 residues. With 4 bases removed from V and 3 bases from J, the gap between germline ends came to 16 bases. The CDR3 reads CSAIRPTEVYEQYF. The CDR3 bases are TGCAGTGCTATCCGACCCACAGAGGTCTACGAGCAGTACTTC.

The chain carries TRBV12-3 or TRBV12-4 and TRBJ2-3; unclear D gene. The CDR3 has 13 residues. V shed 3 bases and J shed 0 bases, with 4 bases lying between them. The CDR3 spells CASSFGSTDTQYF. The CDR3 DNA reads TGTGCCAGCAGTTTTGGGAGCACAGATACGCAGTATTTT.

Written as DNA, the CDR3 is TGTGCCAGCAGTTTAGGTAGCAGGGGAAATCAGCCCCAGCATTTT. It codes for CASSLGSRGNQPQHF. The rearrangement links TRBV12-3 or TRBV12-4 to TRBJ1-5, with a weak D call TRBD1 (6 bases). The CDR3 runs to 15 residues. V lost 1 base, J lost 4 bases, and 11 bases lay in between.

CDR3 coding DNA: TGCGCCAGCAGCAACTCACGCACTGAAGCTTTCTTT. As protein: CASSNSRTEAFF. The V call is TRBV4-1, the J call TRBJ1-1; D uncertain. Trimming shortened V by 5 bases and J by 4 bases, and 8 bases separated the two germline ends. The CDR3 is made up of 12 amino acids. Per the germline V gene, CDR1 is MGHRA and CDR2 is YSYEKL.

The chain uses TRBV25-1 and TRBJ2-7; TRBD2 agrees at 9 bases. The trim removed 5 bases at V and 4 bases at J, leaving 9 bases unmatched. Germline V gives CDR1 MGHDK, CDR2 SYGVNS. The CDR3 runs 15 residues. The CDR3 region is CASSTHSGGAYEQYF. The CDR3 DNA follows: TGTGCCAGCAGTACCCATAGCGGGGGTGCGTACGAGCAGTACTTC.

The gene calls are TRBV14 and TRBJ2-7; unclear D gene. Germline V gene lookup returns CDR1 SGHDN and CDR2 FVKESK. Between the trimmed V and J ends, which lost 5 bases and 0 bases, there was a span of 5 bases. The CDR3 contains 12 residues. CDR3 sequence: CASSVSSYEQYF. The CDR3 DNA is TGTGCCAGCAGCGTGAGCTCCTACGAGCAGTACTTC.

This clonotype was seen only a few times. V and J are TRBV7-9 and TRBJ2-7; either TRBD1 or TRBD2 may supply D (5 bases each). Germline V gives CDR1 SEHNR, CDR2 FQNEAQ (reference sequence). The CDR3 extends over 15 amino acids. Deletions cut 2 bases from V and 0 bases from J, with 11 bases between. The CDR3 loop is CASSLSGTSSYEQYF. DNA for the CDR3: TGTGCCAGCAGCTTATCCGGGACGTCCTCCTACGAGCAGTACTTC.

CDR3 protein: CASSLGGGPSGEAFF. The CDR3 region has the DNA TGTGCCAGCAGCTTAGGTGGGGGCCCTTCTGGTGAAGCTTTCTTT. This chain joins TRBV7-8 and TRBJ1-1; perhaps TRBD1 as D (6 bases). From germline, CDR1 is SGHVS and CDR2 FQNEAQ. V was pared by 1 base and J by 7 bases, with 16 bases between. The CDR3 runs to 15 residues.

This clonotype was counted between two and nine times. V usage is TRBV24-1 and J usage is TRBJ2-7, with 7 bases lining up with TRBD2. After removal of 3 bases from V and 2 bases from J, the junction contained 3 bases not matched to a gene. The CDR3 runs 14 residues. Germline assignment: CDR1 KGHDR and CDR2 SFDVKD. This CDR3 is CATSDKRGAYEQYF. As DNA, the CDR3 is TGTGCCACCAGTGATAAGCGGGGCGCCTACGAGCAGTACTTC.

The chain combines TRBV20-1 with TRBJ2-5, with D tentatively TRBD1 (6 bases). The germline V gene has CDR1 DFQATT and CDR2 SNEGSKA (reference sequence). V was clipped by 6 bases and J by 5 bases, with 16 bases between them. The CDR3 is 13 amino acids. CDR3 sequence reads: CSAGASGAETQYF. The CDR3 nucleotides are TGCAGTGCGGGGGCTAGTGGGGCCGAGACCCAGTACTTC.

The chain links TRBV12-3 or TRBV12-4 to TRBJ2-7, with TRBD1 identical over 9 bases. Trimming at V came to 6 bases and at J to 1 base, leaving 4 bases not matched to a gene. The CDR3 covers 14 residues. The CDR3 nucleotides read TGTGCCAGCAGCAGGACAGGGGAGTCCTACGAGCAGTACTTC. Translating it yields CASSRTGESYEQYF.